This T cell receptor (beta chain) is from a study of CD8 T cells in ankylosing spondylitis. CDR3 size: 15 residues. Trimming shortened V by 0 bases and J by 8 bases, and 17 bases separated the two germline ends. Germline V gene lookup returns CDR1 DFQATT and CDR2 SNEGSKA (reference sequence). As regards this clonotype: Its specificity is not known.

Overall study findings and caveats: Ankylosing spondylitis blood appeared to be characterized by a TCR beta motif of roughly eight highly homologous variants. Disease-linked clones, CD8+, were relatively rare in peripheral blood. As reported, disease-linked clones showed significant enrichment in matched ankylosing spondylitis synovial fluid.

It was by quantitative 5'-RACE with molecular barcodes that TCR beta libraries were made. TCRdb used MiXCR to reprocess the 5' RACE reads, holding one entry per CDR3 protein. The sample records 150,000 to 200,000 distinct CDR3 sequences, about 20% being singletons. The source is a male donor aged 5-29 years with ankylosing spondylitis or in good health (not recorded which). The V and J genes are TRBV20-1 and TRBJ2-1; D remains ambiguous. Sequenced: blood, either unsorted or a sorted T cell fraction (not recorded which). In DNA form, the CDR3 reads TGCAGTGCTAGAGATCCCGGCGATTACGAGGATGAGCAGTTCTTC. This sequence encodes CSARDPGDYEDEQFF.